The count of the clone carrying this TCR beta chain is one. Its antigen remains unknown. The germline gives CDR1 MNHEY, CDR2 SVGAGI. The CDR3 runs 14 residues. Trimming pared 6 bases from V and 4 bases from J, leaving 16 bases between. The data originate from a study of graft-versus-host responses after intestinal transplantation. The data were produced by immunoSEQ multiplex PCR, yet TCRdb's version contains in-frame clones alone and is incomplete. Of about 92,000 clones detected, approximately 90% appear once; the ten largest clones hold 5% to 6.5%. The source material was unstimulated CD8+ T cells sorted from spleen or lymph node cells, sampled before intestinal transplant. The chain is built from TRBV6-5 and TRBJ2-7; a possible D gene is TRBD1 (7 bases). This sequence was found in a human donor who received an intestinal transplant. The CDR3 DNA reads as TGTGCCAGCAGGGGCGGGACAGCGTTTTACGAGCAGTACTTC. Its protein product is CASRGGTAFYEQYF.